Following are 11 T cell receptor beta chains from one sample sequenced in a study of STAT5B mutations in CD4+ large granular lymphocyte leukemia. Clones were sequenced by immunoSEQ multiplex PCR, and TCRdb holds only the in-frame ones, with some missing. The sample holds around 33,000 clones; roughly 76% are singletons and the top ten take about 4.4%. Material for sequencing was CD4+ T cells from blood buffy coats. The receptors shown here come from a human donor in good health.

About this clone: The germline gene is not matched at one end of the junction; a read error may be the cause. The rearrangement uses TRBV6-5 and TRBJ2-7, with D possibly being TRBD1 (7 bases). Germline V gene data show CDR1 as MNHEY and CDR2 as SVGAGI. This CDR3 is built from 13 residues. The CDR3 region is CASSEGQALPGDF. CDR3 DNA: TGTGCCAGCAGTGAAGGACAGGCCTTACCGGGGGACTTC.

The V call is TRBV6-8, the J call TRBJ2-2, with D possibly being TRBD2 (7 bases). The CDR3 consists of 16 residues. CDR1 MNHGY and CDR2 SAAAGT come from the germline V gene. Between the trimmed V and J ends, which lost 9 bases and 6 bases, there was a span of 23 bases. CDR3 DNA sequence: TGTGCCAGAGACGACAGGAGTAAAGGGGGGGCCGGGGAGCTGTTTTTT. It yields the protein CARDDRSKGGAGELFF.

The V and J genes are TRBV19 and TRBJ2-6; 13 bases are a match to TRBD2. Germline V gives CDR1 LNHDA, CDR2 SQIVND (reference sequence). Trimming took 5 bases from V and 4 from J; bases not matched to a gene: 8. This CDR3 region has 18 residues. The chain's CDR3 is CASSPTSGRFLGANVLTF. CDR3 bases: TGTGCCAGTAGTCCGACTAGCGGGAGGTTCTTAGGGGCCAACGTCCTGACTTTC.

The V call is TRBV6-1, the J call TRBJ2-7; the D gene is possibly TRBD1 (6 bases). Trimming shortened V by 2 bases and J by 2 bases, and 13 bases separated the two germline ends. The CDR3 contains 15 residues. Germline V gene sequence: CDR1 MNHNS, CDR2 SASEGT. The CDR3 nucleotides are TGTGCCAGCAGTGAACTGAACAGGGCGGCCTACGAGCAGTACTTC. It codes for CASSELNRAAYEQYF.

V and J are TRBV12-2 and TRBJ2-1; the table calls TRBD1, which could not be checked here. TRBV12-2 is a pseudogene locus. This CDR3 comprises 16 residues. CDR3 region: CASRVPEPGQGGEQFF. The CDR3, as DNA: TGTGCAAGTCGTGTCCCCGAGCCGGGACAGGGAGGCGAGCAGTTCTTC.

The chain is built from TRBV18 and TRBJ1-1; D is uncertain. This CDR3 has 13 residues. Germline assignment: CDR1 KGHSH and CDR2 LQKENI. V dropped 3 bases and J dropped 0 bases, with 5 bases sitting between them. CDR3 coding DNA: TGTGCCAGCTCACCCGATCTGAACACTGAAGCTTTCTTT. Translation: CASSPDLNTEAFF. Full variable domain (outside the CDR3, taken from reference TRBV18 and TRBJ1-1): NAGVMQNPRHLVRRRGQEARLRCSPMKGHSHVYWYRQLPEEGLKFMVYLQKENIIDESGMPKERFSAEFPKEGPSILRIQQVVRGDSAAYFCASSPDLNTEAFFGQGTRLTVV.

V and J are TRBV9 and TRBJ2-5, with 9 bases matching TRBD1. The germline V gene encodes CDR1 SGDLS and CDR2 YYNGEE. The CDR3 has 16 residues. The V and J ends lost 3 bases and 5 bases, in that order; junction bases with no gene match: 11. CDR3 in amino acids: CASSESRTGGWETQYF. The CDR3 DNA sequence: TGTGCCAGCAGCGAATCGAGAACAGGGGGCTGGGAGACCCAGTACTTC.

The CDR3 loop is CASSLFVTDTQYF. As DNA, the CDR3 is TGTGCCAGCAGCCTATTCGTCACAGATACGCAGTATTTT. V and J are TRBV7-7 and TRBJ2-3; D is undetermined. Germline V lookup: CDR1 SSHAT, CDR2 FNYEAQ (reference sequence). Trimming took off 5 bases at V and 2 bases at J, with 8 bases between the two ends. This CDR3 has 13 residues.

V usage is TRBV7-7 and J usage is TRBJ2-7; D not resolved. This CDR3 contains 14 residues. V lost 1 base and J lost 0, with 7 bases in between. Germline CDR1 and CDR2: SSHAT and FNYEAQ (reference sequence). This CDR3 reads CASSLVPGSYEQYF. CDR3 nucleotides: TGTGCCAGCAGCTTAGTCCCTGGCTCCTACGAGCAGTACTTC.

The chain combines TRBV25-1 with TRBJ1-4; D possibly corresponds to TRBD1 (5 bases). The V gene lost 3 bases and the J gene lost 3 bases, with 8 bases spanning the gap. Germline assignment: CDR1 MGHDK and CDR2 SYGVNS. This CDR3 has 14 residues. CDR3 loop: CASSEGQPNEKLFF. CDR3 bases: TGTGCCAGCAGTGAGGGGCAGCCTAATGAAAAACTGTTTTTT.

The J gene is TRBJ2-3, the V gene TRBV6-4; D is ambiguous. The V end was cut by 2 bases, the J end by 4 bases, with 7 bases between. The CDR3 sequence is 13 residues long. CDR1 and CDR2 from the germline V gene are MRHNA and SNTAGT. This CDR3 is CASSDQFPDTQYF. The CDR3 DNA follows: TGTGCCAGCAGTGACCAGTTCCCAGATACGCAGTATTTT.